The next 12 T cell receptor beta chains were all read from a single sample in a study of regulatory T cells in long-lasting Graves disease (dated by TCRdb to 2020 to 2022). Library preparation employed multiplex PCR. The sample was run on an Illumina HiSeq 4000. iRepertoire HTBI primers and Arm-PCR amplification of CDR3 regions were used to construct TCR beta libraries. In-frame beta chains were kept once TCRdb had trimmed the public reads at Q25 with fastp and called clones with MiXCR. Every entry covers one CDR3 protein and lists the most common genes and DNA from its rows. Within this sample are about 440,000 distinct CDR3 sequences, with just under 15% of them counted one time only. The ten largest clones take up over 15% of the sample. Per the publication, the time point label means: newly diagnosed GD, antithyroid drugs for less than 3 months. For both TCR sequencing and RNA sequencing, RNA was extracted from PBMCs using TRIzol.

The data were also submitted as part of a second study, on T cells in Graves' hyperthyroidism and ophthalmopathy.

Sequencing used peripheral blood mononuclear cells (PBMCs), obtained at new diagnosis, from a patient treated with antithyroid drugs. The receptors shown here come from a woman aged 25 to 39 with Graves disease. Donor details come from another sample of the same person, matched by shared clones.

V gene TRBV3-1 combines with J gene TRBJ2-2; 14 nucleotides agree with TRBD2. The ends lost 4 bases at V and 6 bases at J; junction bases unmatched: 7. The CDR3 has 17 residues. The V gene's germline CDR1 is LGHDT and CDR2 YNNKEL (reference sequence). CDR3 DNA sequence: TGTGCCAGCAGCCGGGGACTAGCGGGAGCACGTTCCGGGGAGCTGTTTTTT. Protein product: CASSRGLAGARSGELFF.

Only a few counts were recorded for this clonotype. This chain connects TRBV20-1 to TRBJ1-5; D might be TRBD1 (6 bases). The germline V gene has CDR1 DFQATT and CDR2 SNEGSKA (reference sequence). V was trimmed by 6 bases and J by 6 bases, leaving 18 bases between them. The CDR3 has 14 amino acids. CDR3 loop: CSAASGGLGQPQHF. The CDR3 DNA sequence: TGCAGTGCAGCCTCCGGGGGCTTAGGTCAGCCCCAGCATTTT.

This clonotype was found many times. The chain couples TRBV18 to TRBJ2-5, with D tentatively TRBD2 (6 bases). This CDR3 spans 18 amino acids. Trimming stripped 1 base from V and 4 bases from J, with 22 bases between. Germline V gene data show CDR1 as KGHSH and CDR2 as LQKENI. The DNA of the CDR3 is TGTGCCAGCTCACCACGTCCCCGGGACTCCTCCCTCACAGAGACCCAGTACTTC. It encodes CASSPRPRDSSLTETQYF.

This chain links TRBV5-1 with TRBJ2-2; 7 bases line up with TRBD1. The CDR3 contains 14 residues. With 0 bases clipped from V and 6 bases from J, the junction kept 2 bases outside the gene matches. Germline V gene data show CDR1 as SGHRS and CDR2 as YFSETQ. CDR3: CASSLVGGPGELFF. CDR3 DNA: TGCGCCAGCAGCTTGGTAGGGGGCCCCGGGGAGCTGTTTTTT.

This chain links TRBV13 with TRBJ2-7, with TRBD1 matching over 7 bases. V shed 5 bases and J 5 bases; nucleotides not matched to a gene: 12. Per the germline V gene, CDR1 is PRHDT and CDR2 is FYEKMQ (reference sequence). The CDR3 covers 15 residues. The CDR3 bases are TGTGCCAGCAGCCATCGACAGGGTTTTGTCCACGAGCAGTACTTC. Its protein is CASSHRQGFVHEQYF.

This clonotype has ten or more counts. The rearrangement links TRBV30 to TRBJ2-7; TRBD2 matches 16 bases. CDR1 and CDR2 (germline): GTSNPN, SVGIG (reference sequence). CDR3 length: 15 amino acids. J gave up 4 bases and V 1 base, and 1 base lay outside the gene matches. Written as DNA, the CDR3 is TGTGCCTGGAGTGCGGGACTAGCGGGAGGGTACGAGCAGTACTTC. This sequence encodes CAWSAGLAGGYEQYF. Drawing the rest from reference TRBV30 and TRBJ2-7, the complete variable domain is SQTIHQWPATLVQPVGSPLSLECTVEGTSNPNLYWYRQAAGRGLQLLFYSVGIGQISSEVPQNLSASRPQDRQFILSSKKLLLSDSGFYLCAWSAGLAGGYEQYFGPGTRLTVT.

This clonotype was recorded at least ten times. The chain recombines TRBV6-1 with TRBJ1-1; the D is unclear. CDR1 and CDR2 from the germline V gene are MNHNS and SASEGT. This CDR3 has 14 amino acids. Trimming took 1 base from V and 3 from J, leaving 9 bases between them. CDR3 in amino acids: CASSEVATDTEAFF. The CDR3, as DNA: TGTGCCAGCAGTGAAGTTGCAACAGACACTGAAGCTTTCTTT.

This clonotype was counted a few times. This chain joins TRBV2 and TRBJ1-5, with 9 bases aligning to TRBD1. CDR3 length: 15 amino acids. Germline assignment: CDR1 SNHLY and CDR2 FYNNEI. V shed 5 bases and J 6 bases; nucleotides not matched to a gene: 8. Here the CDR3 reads CASSPDRGPSQPQHF. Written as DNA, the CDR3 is TGTGCCAGCAGTCCGGACAGGGGCCCTAGTCAGCCCCAGCATTTT. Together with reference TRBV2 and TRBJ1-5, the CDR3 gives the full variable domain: EPEVTQTPSHQVTQMGQEVILRCVPISNHLYFYWYRQILGQKVEFLVSFYNNEISEKSEIFDDQFSVERPDGSNFTLKIRSTKLEDSAMYFCASSPDRGPSQPQHFGDGTRLSIL.

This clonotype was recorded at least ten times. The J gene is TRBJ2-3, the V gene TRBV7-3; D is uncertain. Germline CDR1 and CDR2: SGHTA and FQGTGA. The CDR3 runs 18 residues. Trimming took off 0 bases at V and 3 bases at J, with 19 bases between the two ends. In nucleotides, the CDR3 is TGTGCCAGCAGCTTAACCTACCCTTTTGCGGCGATTACAGATACGCAGTATTTT. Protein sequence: CASSLTYPFAAITDTQYF.

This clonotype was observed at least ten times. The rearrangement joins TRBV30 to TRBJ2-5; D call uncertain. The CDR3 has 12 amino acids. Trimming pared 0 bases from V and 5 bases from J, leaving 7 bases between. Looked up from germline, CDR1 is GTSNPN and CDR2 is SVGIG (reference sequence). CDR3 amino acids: CAWSVLGETQYF. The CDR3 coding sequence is TGTGCCTGGAGTGTACTCGGGGAGACCCAGTACTTC.

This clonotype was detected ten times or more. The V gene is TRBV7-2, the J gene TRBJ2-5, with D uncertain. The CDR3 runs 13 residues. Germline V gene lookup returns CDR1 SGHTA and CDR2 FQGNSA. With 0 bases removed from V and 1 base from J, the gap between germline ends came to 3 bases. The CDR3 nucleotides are TGTGCCAGCAGCTTAGCGATCCAAGAGACCCAGTACTTC. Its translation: CASSLAIQETQYF.

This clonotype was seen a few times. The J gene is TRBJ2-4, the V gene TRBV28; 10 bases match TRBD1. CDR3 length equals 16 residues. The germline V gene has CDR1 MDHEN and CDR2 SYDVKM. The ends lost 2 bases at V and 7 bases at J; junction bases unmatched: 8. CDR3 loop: CASSLETGGDVNIQYF. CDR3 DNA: TGTGCCAGCAGTTTAGAGACAGGGGGCGATGTTAACATTCAGTACTTC.